The rows below give T cell receptor beta chains drawn from one sample of a study of blood T cell repertoires in COVID-19. This table comes from immunoSEQ multiplex PCR, and its TCRdb copy is limited to in-frame clones, with some not included. The data show 110,000 or so clones, about 79% seen once. Source material: peripheral blood. The source is a woman of 80 years or more with active or convalescent COVID-19. The CDR3 runs from the conserved cysteine through the conserved F or W. D genes are given only for firm matches. Clone sizes are given selectively: once, few, many, or a class where the clone is expanded.

d_call: TRBD2; j_call: TRBJ2-7; clone_size: .; v_call: TRBV28; cdr3_nt: TGTGCCAGCAGTTTTATCCTAGCGGGAGACTACGAGCAGTACTTC; cdr3_aa: CASSFILAGDYEQYF
d_call: .; j_call: TRBJ2-4; clone_size: few; v_call: TRBV5-5; cdr3_nt: TGTGCCAGCAGCTTGGTCTTTGAAAACATTCAGTACTTC; cdr3_aa: CASSLVFENIQYF
d_call: .; j_call: TRBJ1-2; clone_size: .; v_call: TRBV19; cdr3_nt: TGTGCCAGTAGTTACGGGAGCGGCTATGGCTACACCTTC; cdr3_aa: CASSYGSGYGYTF
d_call: .; j_call: TRBJ1-2; clone_size: .; v_call: TRBV28; cdr3_nt: TGTGCCAGCAGTTATACGGGGGGATCAGGCTATGGCTACACCTTC; cdr3_aa: CASSYTGGSGYGYTF
d_call: TRBD1; j_call: TRBJ1-2; clone_size: few; v_call: TRBV5-4; cdr3_nt: TGTGCCAGCAGCTTGGAGGGGGCGCGCTACGGCTACACCTTC; cdr3_aa: CASSLEGARYGYTF
d_call: .; j_call: TRBJ2-7; clone_size: .; v_call: TRBV5-1; cdr3_nt: TGCGCCAGCAGCGCGAACCAAGCCATCGAGCAGTACTTC; cdr3_aa: CASSANQAIEQYF
d_call: TRBD1; j_call: TRBJ1-2; clone_size: .; v_call: TRBV29-1; cdr3_nt: TGCAGCGTTGGGGGGGACAGGGGCGGCTATGGCTACACCTTC; cdr3_aa: CSVGGDRGGYGYTF
d_call: .; j_call: TRBJ1-4; clone_size: .; v_call: TRBV6-1; cdr3_nt: TGTGCCAGCAGTGATGCGAAGACTAATGAAAAACTGTTTTTT; cdr3_aa: CASSDAKTNEKLFF
d_call: .; j_call: TRBJ2-1; clone_size: .; v_call: TRBV5-1; cdr3_nt: TGCGCCAGCAGCTTGGACGCAGACAATGAGCAGTTCTTC; cdr3_aa: CASSLDADNEQFF
d_call: TRBD2; j_call: TRBJ2-1; clone_size: .; v_call: TRBV7-3; cdr3_nt: TGTGCCAGCAAATTGACTAGCGGGGCGGGAAATGAGCAGTTCTTC; cdr3_aa: CASKLTSGAGNEQFF
d_call: .; j_call: TRBJ1-2; clone_size: .; v_call: TRBV5-1; cdr3_nt: TGCGCCAGCAGCTTGGTTGGGGAGAGTGTCTATGGCTACACCTTC; cdr3_aa: CASSLVGESVYGYTF
d_call: TRBD1; j_call: TRBJ2-1; clone_size: .; v_call: TRBV12-3/TRBV12-4; cdr3_nt: TGTGCCAGCAGGGAGACAGGGGGGAATGAGCAGTTCTTC; cdr3_aa: CASRETGGNEQFF
d_call: .; j_call: TRBJ1-5; clone_size: few; v_call: TRBV2; cdr3_nt: TGTGCCAGCAGTGTTCGGGGAAGCAATCAGCCCCAGCATTTT; cdr3_aa: CASSVRGSNQPQHF
d_call: TRBD1; j_call: TRBJ1-1; clone_size: .; v_call: TRBV5-4; cdr3_nt: TGTGCCAGCAGCCCGGAGACAGGGGTGGGGGAAGCTTTCTTT; cdr3_aa: CASSPETGVGEAFF
d_call: TRBD2; j_call: TRBJ2-7; clone_size: .; v_call: TRBV11-2; cdr3_nt: TGTGCCAGCAGCTTCCCTAGCGGCTACGAGCAGTACTTC; cdr3_aa: CASSFPSGYEQYF
d_call: .; j_call: TRBJ2-3; clone_size: .; v_call: TRBV3-1/TRBV3-2; cdr3_nt: TGTGCCAGCAGCCCCAGGGACTTGGCTACGCAGTATTTT; cdr3_aa: CASSPRDLATQYF
d_call: .; j_call: TRBJ1-3; clone_size: few; v_call: TRBV18; cdr3_nt: TGTGCCAGCTCACCAGAGTCCTCTGGAAACACCATATATTTT; cdr3_aa: CASSPESSGNTIYF
d_call: .; j_call: TRBJ2-7; clone_size: .; v_call: TRBV11-2; cdr3_nt: TGTGCCAGCAGCTTCCACAGGGACTACGAGCAGTACTTC; cdr3_aa: CASSFHRDYEQYF
d_call: .; j_call: TRBJ1-4; clone_size: once; v_call: TRBV19; cdr3_nt: TGTGCCAGTAGCCCGGTCCCAGGCGATGAAAAACTGTTTTTT; cdr3_aa: CASSPVPGDEKLFF
d_call: .; j_call: TRBJ2-1; clone_size: .; v_call: TRBV30; cdr3_nt: TGTGCCTGGAGTCCCTTAGTCGGTGAGCAGTTCTTC; cdr3_aa: CAWSPLVGEQFF
d_call: TRBD2; j_call: TRBJ2-7; clone_size: once; v_call: TRBV5-1; cdr3_nt: TGCGCCAGCAGCTTGGGATCTAGCGGGAGTTACGAGCAGTACTTC; cdr3_aa: CASSLGSSGSYEQYF
d_call: TRBD1; j_call: TRBJ1-4; clone_size: .; v_call: TRBV28; cdr3_nt: TGTGCCAGCAGTTTTATCGGGAACAGGGGGCCCGCTAATGAAAAACTGTTTTTT; cdr3_aa: CASSFIGNRGPANEKLFF
d_call: .; j_call: TRBJ2-5; clone_size: .; v_call: TRBV28; cdr3_nt: TGTGCCAGCAGGGGAGGACTCGTAGGGACCCAGTACTTC; cdr3_aa: CASRGGLVGTQYF
d_call: TRBD1; j_call: TRBJ2-5; clone_size: .; v_call: TRBV6-6; cdr3_nt: TGTGCCAGCAGTACCGGGACAGGGGGACAAGAGACCCAGTACTTC; cdr3_aa: CASSTGTGGQETQYF
d_call: TRBD1; j_call: TRBJ2-1; clone_size: .; v_call: TRBV6-6; cdr3_nt: TGTGCCAGCAGTTCGACCGGGACAGGGGATGGTGAGCAGTTCTTC; cdr3_aa: CASSSTGTGDGEQFF
d_call: TRBD2; j_call: TRBJ2-3; clone_size: .; v_call: TRBV7-2; cdr3_nt: TGTGCCAGCAGCTTACCTCGACTAGCGGGAGGGCCGTTAGATACGCAGTATTTT; cdr3_aa: CASSLPRLAGGPLDTQYF
d_call: .; j_call: TRBJ2-7; clone_size: .; v_call: TRBV3-1/TRBV3-2; cdr3_nt: TGTGCCAGCAGCCAAGTAGACGAGCAGTACTTC; cdr3_aa: CASSQVDEQYF
d_call: .; j_call: TRBJ2-7; clone_size: .; v_call: TRBV5-4; cdr3_nt: TGTGCCAGCAGCTTGTGGGGCGGCTACGAGCAGTACTTC; cdr3_aa: CASSLWGGYEQYF
d_call: .; j_call: TRBJ2-7; clone_size: .; v_call: TRBV28; cdr3_nt: TGTGCCAGCAGCCGAGGGGGATACGAGCAGTACTTC; cdr3_aa: CASSRGGYEQYF
d_call: TRBD1; j_call: TRBJ2-2; clone_size: .; v_call: TRBV2; cdr3_nt: TGTGCCAGCAGATTTGACAGGGAAGGGCTGTTTTTT; cdr3_aa: CASRFDREGLFF
d_call: .; j_call: TRBJ2-5; clone_size: .; v_call: TRBV28; cdr3_nt: TGTGCCAGCAGCGTTGGCGGGATAGAGACCCAGTACTTC; cdr3_aa: CASSVGGIETQYF
d_call: .; j_call: TRBJ1-1; clone_size: .; v_call: TRBV3-1/TRBV3-2; cdr3_nt: TGTGCCAGCAGCCAAGGGAGGGTCATGAACACTGAAGCTTTCTTT; cdr3_aa: CASSQGRVMNTEAFF
d_call: .; j_call: TRBJ1-2; clone_size: .; v_call: TRBV9; cdr3_nt: TGTGCCAGCAGCTTACAGGGTAGCTATGGCTACACCTTC; cdr3_aa: CASSLQGSYGYTF
d_call: .; j_call: TRBJ2-1; clone_size: .; v_call: TRBV25-1; cdr3_nt: TGTGCCAGCAGTGAAGAGTCGGGTAGCTCCTACAATGAGCAGTTCTTC; cdr3_aa: CASSEESGSSYNEQFF
d_call: .; j_call: TRBJ2-5; clone_size: .; v_call: TRBV11-2; cdr3_nt: TGTGCCAGCAGCTTAGCCGGACTGGAACTGGAGACCCAGTACTTC; cdr3_aa: CASSLAGLELETQYF
d_call: .; j_call: TRBJ1-6; clone_size: .; v_call: TRBV7-3; cdr3_nt: TGTGCCAGCAGCTTTAACAGTAATTCACCCCTCCACTTT; cdr3_aa: CASSFNSNSPLHF
d_call: .; j_call: TRBJ2-7; clone_size: .; v_call: TRBV14; cdr3_nt: TGTGCCAGCAGCCAAAGAGGAGGGATCCACGAGCAGTACTTC; cdr3_aa: CASSQRGGIHEQYF
d_call: .; j_call: TRBJ2-1; clone_size: .; v_call: TRBV30; cdr3_nt: TGTGCCTGGAGTGTTAGTCTAGCTGGAAACAATGAGCAGTTCTTC; cdr3_aa: CAWSVSLAGNNEQFF
d_call: TRBD1; j_call: TRBJ2-7; clone_size: .; v_call: TRBV24-1; cdr3_nt: TGTGCCACCAGTGACCGACAGGGCTACGAGCAGTACTTC; cdr3_aa: CATSDRQGYEQYF
d_call: TRBD2; j_call: TRBJ2-7; clone_size: .; v_call: TRBV2; cdr3_nt: TGTGCCAGCAGGAGACTAGCGCCAGACCAAGGACGCGAGCAGTACTTC; cdr3_aa: CASRRLAPDQGREQYF
d_call: .; j_call: TRBJ2-1; clone_size: .; v_call: TRBV5-1; cdr3_nt: TGCGCCAGCAGCTTGGAGCCTAGCCGCCTTTTCTTC; cdr3_aa: CASSLEPSRLFF
d_call: TRBD1; j_call: TRBJ2-5; clone_size: .; v_call: TRBV7-2; cdr3_nt: TGTGCCAGCAGCCATCGAGTAGGGGGACGGACAGGAGTCTCGGAGACCCAGTACTTC; cdr3_aa: CASSHRVGGRTGVSETQYF
d_call: TRBD2; j_call: TRBJ2-2; clone_size: once; v_call: TRBV5-5; cdr3_nt: TGTGCCAGCAGCCCGAGACTAGCCGGGAGTGGCGGGGAGCTGTTTTTT; cdr3_aa: CASSPRLAGSGGELFF
d_call: .; j_call: TRBJ1-2; clone_size: .; v_call: TRBV27; cdr3_nt: TGTGCCAGCAGTTGGAAAGAACGGCCTAGGGGGGGCTACACCTTC; cdr3_aa: CASSWKERPRGGYTF
d_call: TRBD2; j_call: TRBJ2-7; clone_size: .; v_call: TRBV5-4; cdr3_nt: TGTGCCAGCAGCCATCAACTAGCGGGAGTATACGAGCAGTACTTC; cdr3_aa: CASSHQLAGVYEQYF
d_call: .; j_call: TRBJ1-2; clone_size: .; v_call: TRBV28; cdr3_nt: TGTGCCAGCAAACCTCGAGCCCTCGGGACAATCTATGGCTACACCTTC; cdr3_aa: CASKPRALGTIYGYTF
d_call: .; j_call: TRBJ1-1; clone_size: .; v_call: TRBV30; cdr3_nt: TGTGCCTGGAGTGTGGAGGGGCCCCCGTTCACTGAAGCTTTCTTT; cdr3_aa: CAWSVEGPPFTEAFF
d_call: .; j_call: TRBJ2-7; clone_size: .; v_call: TRBV28; cdr3_nt: TGTGCCAGCTCCAATTCGGGTACTTGGCGGGACTCCTACGAGCAGTACTTC; cdr3_aa: CASSNSGTWRDSYEQYF
d_call: .; j_call: TRBJ1-2; clone_size: .; v_call: TRBV6-2/TRBV6-3; cdr3_nt: TGTGCCAGCAGTCACGGGCTCTACCGGGCAGGGATTTATGGCTACACCTTC; cdr3_aa: CASSHGLYRAGIYGYTF
d_call: .; j_call: TRBJ2-3; clone_size: .; v_call: TRBV7-8; cdr3_nt: TGTGCCAGCAGCTTAGTGGCCAGCGGCAGCACAGATACGCAGTATTTT; cdr3_aa: CASSLVASGSTDTQYF
d_call: TRBD1; j_call: TRBJ2-7; clone_size: .; v_call: TRBV7-2; cdr3_nt: TGTGCCAGCAGCTTAAGAGGACAGGGTTCCGGCGAGCAGTACTTC; cdr3_aa: CASSLRGQGSGEQYF
d_call: TRBD1; j_call: TRBJ2-2; clone_size: .; v_call: TRBV28; cdr3_nt: TGTGCCAGCAATTCGGGACAGGCTAACACCGGGGAGCTGTTTTTT; cdr3_aa: CASNSGQANTGELFF